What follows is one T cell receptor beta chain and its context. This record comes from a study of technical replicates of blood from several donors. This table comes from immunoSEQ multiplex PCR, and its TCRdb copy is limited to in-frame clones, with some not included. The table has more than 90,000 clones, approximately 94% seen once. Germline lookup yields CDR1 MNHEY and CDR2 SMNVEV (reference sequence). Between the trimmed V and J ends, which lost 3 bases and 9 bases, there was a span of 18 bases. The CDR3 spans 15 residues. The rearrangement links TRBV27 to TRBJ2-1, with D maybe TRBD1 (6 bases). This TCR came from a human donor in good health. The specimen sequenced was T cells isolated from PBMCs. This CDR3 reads CASSFSRGVGGEQFF. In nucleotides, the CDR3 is TGTGCCAGCAGTTTTAGTAGGGGAGTAGGGGGTGAGCAGTTCTTC.